This is a list of T cell receptor beta chains from one sample in a study of blood T cell repertoires in COVID-19. TCRdb's copy holds only in-frame clones and misses some; the assay was immunoSEQ multiplex PCR. Of fewer than 80,000 clones listed, around 74% are singletons. Sequenced: peripheral blood. The receptors come from a woman of 80 years or more with active or convalescent COVID-19. Both conserved end residues are part of each CDR3. A D gene is named only where the DNA matches it firmly.

d_call: TRBD1; v_call: TRBV7-9; j_call: TRBJ2-7; cdr3_aa: CASSSQGVPPYEQYF; cdr3_nt: TGTGCCAGCAGCTCTCAGGGGGTACCACCCTACGAGCAGTACTTC
d_call: TRBD2; v_call: TRBV12-3/TRBV12-4; j_call: TRBJ2-7; cdr3_aa: CASRGLNSYEQYF; cdr3_nt: TGTGCCAGCAGGGGACTAAACTCCTACGAGCAGTACTTC
d_call: TRBD1; v_call: TRBV6-5; j_call: TRBJ1-4; cdr3_aa: CASRAQGGNEKLFF; cdr3_nt: TGTGCCAGCAGGGCACAGGGGGGTAATGAAAAACTGTTTTTT
d_call: TRBD2; v_call: TRBV30; j_call: TRBJ2-2; cdr3_aa: CAWSRGGTGVGAGELFF; cdr3_nt: TGTGCCTGGAGTCGGGGGGGTACGGGAGTAGGAGCCGGGGAGCTGTTTTTT
d_call: .; v_call: TRBV5-1; j_call: TRBJ2-1; cdr3_aa: CASSLAVWALNNEQFF; cdr3_nt: TGCGCCAGCAGCTTGGCCGTGTGGGCCTTGAACAATGAGCAGTTCTTC
d_call: .; v_call: TRBV7-9; j_call: TRBJ1-1; cdr3_aa: CASSWGAEAFF; cdr3_nt: TGTGCCAGCAGCTGGGGGGCTGAAGCTTTCTTT
d_call: .; v_call: TRBV5-6; j_call: TRBJ1-1; cdr3_aa: CASSPRWMGTEAFF; cdr3_nt: TGTGCCAGCAGCCCCAGGTGGATGGGCACTGAAGCTTTCTTT
d_call: TRBD1; v_call: TRBV28; j_call: TRBJ1-5; cdr3_aa: CASSTRTGGNNQPQHF; cdr3_nt: TGTGCCAGCAGTACAAGGACAGGGGGGAACAATCAGCCCCAGCATTTT
d_call: TRBD1; v_call: TRBV2; j_call: TRBJ1-3; cdr3_aa: CASNDRGRGNTIYF; cdr3_nt: TGTGCCAGCAATGACAGGGGGCGCGGAAACACCATATATTTT
d_call: TRBD1; v_call: TRBV18; j_call: TRBJ2-7; cdr3_aa: CASSPGTGPYEQYF; cdr3_nt: TGTGCCAGCTCACCCGGGACAGGGCCCTACGAGCAGTACTTC